This T cell receptor beta chain was obtained from a study of blood T cell repertoires in COVID-19 (dated by TCRdb to about 2020). Regarding the study in general: Collaborator samples came from the United States, Italy and Spain and covered acute and convalescent phases of COVID-19. Subjects who had been exposed to COVID-19, were actively infected with it, or had recovered from it provided the deeply sampled blood TCRbeta repertoires that made up the dataset. Where available, HLA class I and class II types were obtained from metadata supplied by the sample provider rather than from assay-based typing. The material from the prospective study consisted of cDNA or gDNA derived from T cells, B-cell-depleted T cells, or PBMCs. The repertoires were made available in a free public database intended to serve as a resource for research on the immune response to SARS-CoV-2. A de-identified subject ID, COVID-19 status, age in years and sex were almost always included in the sample metadata. The samples were drawn from the first 160 participants of the ongoing ImmuneRACE study and from 950 to 1,500 subjects provided by 6 global collaborators.

One collaborating source in Seattle enrolled patients during active infection and followed them longitudinally through the course of disease. The collaborating institutions used their own protocols to collect whole blood in K2EDTA tubes. For TCRbeta analysis, collaborators shipped samples in one of three forms: frozen whole blood, isolated PBMCs, or DNA extracted from either of those sample types. Reading the germline V gene gives CDR1 KGHDR and CDR2 SFDVKD. Reading from cysteine to phenylalanine, the CDR3 counts 15 amino acids. The DNA shown is the 45-base CDR3, in frame from base 1. Deletion took 2 bases off V and 6 bases off J, with a span of 15 bases between the germline ends. For this clone: No antigen is known for it. Base qualities are not provided; no much larger clone lies one nucleotide away.

TCRbeta CDR3 regions were amplified from genomic DNA by means of the immunoSEQ Assay, a bias-controlled multiplex PCR. The paper's data handling went like this. Nucleated cell counts per sample were estimated from amplification of reference gene primers within the assay. To quantify the absolute abundance of each unique TCRbeta CDR3 rearrangement, sequence reads were collapsed and filtered. For each sample, productive Simpson clonality was calculated by taking the square root of Simpson's diversity index across productive rearrangements. TCRdb retrieved this table from immuneACCESS and kept in-frame rearrangements only. Not all clones are present; in checked studies, unresolved V genes account for under half, and no reason is known for the remainder. V and J calls and clone size are given by that table; D and trimming were obtained from the DNA. The sample data list under 250,000 clones, and under 90% of these were observed just once. Around a tenth of the sample is held by the ten biggest clonotypes.

Beyond this particular receptor, the publication reports: The quantity of clinical and demographic metadata differed by source and by participant and was supplied without curation.

Source material: peripheral blood. The sequence came from a man aged 45-65 years with COVID-19, enrolled during active disease. The V and J genes are TRBV24-1 and TRBJ1-2; perhaps TRBD1 is the D gene, with 5 bases matching. Read as DNA, the sequence is TGTGCCACCAGTGATTGGACCGACAGTAGTGATGGCTACACCTTC. This is translated as CATSDWTDSSDGYTF.